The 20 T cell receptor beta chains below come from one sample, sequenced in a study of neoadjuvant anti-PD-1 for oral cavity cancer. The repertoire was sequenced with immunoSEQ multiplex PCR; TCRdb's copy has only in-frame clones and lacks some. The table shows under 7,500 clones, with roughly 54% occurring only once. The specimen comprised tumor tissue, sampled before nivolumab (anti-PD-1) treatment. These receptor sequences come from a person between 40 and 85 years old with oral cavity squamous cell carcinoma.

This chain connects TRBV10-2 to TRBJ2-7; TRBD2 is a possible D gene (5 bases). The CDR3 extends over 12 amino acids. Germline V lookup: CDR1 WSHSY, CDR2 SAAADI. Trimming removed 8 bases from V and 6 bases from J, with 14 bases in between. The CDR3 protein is CASGEPWVEQYF. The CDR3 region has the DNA TGCGCCAGCGGGGAGCCTTGGGTCGAGCAGTACTTC.

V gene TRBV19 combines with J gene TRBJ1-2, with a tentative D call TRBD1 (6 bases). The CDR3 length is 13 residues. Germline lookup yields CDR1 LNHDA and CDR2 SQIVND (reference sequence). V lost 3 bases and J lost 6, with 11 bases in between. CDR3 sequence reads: CASSIRGADGYTF. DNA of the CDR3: TGTGCCAGTAGTATTCGGGGGGCGGATGGCTACACCTTC.

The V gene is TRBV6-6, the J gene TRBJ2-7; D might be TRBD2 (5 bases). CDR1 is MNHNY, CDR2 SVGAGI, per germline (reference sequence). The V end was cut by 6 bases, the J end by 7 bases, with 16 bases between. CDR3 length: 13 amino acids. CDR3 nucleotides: TGTGCCAGCAGGCGGACGGCTTCGGGAGAGCAGTACTTC. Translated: CASRRTASGEQYF.

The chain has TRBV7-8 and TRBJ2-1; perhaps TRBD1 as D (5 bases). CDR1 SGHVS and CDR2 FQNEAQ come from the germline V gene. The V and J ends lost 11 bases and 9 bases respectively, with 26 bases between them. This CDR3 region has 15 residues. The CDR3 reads CACLPGGAPQSEQFF. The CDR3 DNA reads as TGTGCCTGTCTACCGGGTGGGGCCCCGCAAAGTGAGCAGTTCTTC.

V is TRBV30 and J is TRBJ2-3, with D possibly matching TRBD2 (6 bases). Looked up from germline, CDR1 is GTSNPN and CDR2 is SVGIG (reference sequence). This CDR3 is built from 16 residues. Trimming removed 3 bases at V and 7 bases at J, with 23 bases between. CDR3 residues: CAWRFEGLRGGNTQYF. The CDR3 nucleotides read TGTGCCTGGAGATTCGAGGGACTCCGGGGCGGGAATACGCAGTATTTT.

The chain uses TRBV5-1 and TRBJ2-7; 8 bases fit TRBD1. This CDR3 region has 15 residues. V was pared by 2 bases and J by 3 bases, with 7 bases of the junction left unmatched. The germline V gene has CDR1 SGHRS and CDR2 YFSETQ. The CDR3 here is CASSFVAGGDYEQYF. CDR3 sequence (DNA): TGCGCCAGCAGCTTCGTCGCAGGGGGCGACTACGAGCAGTACTTC.

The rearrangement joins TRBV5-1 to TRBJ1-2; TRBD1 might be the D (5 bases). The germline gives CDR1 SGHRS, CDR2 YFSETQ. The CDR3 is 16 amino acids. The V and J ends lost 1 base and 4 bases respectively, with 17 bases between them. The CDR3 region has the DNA TGCGCCAGCAGCTTGCCCAGCGGGGCGGGCGGCTATGGCTACACCTTC. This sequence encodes CASSLPSGAGGYGYTF.

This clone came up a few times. The CDR3 loop reads CASSGDRAGTGELFF. CDR3 DNA sequence: TGTGCCAGCAGTGGGGACAGGGCGGGCACCGGGGAGCTGTTTTTT. The rearrangement links TRBV2 to TRBJ2-2; TRBD1 agrees at 9 bases. Trimming at V came to 4 bases and at J to 4 bases, leaving 4 bases not matched to a gene. This CDR3 region has 15 residues. Germline assignment: CDR1 SNHLY and CDR2 FYNNEI.

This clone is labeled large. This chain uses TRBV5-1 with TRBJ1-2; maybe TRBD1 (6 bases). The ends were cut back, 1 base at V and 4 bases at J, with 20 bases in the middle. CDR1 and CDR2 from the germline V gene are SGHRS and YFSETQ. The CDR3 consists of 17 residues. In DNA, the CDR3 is TGCGCCAGCAGCTTGAAGGGGCGGGGGGCCTTCGTCTATGGCTACACCTTC. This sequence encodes CASSLKGRGAFVYGYTF. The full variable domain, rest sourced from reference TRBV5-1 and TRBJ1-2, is KAGVTQTPRYLIKTRGQQVTLSCSPISGHRSVSWYQQTPGQGLQFLFEYFSETQRNKGNFPGRFSGRQFSNSRSEMNVSTLELGDSALYLCASSLKGRGAFVYGYTFGSGTRLTVV.

CDR3 bases: TGTGCCAGCAGTTTGCCGACTGACGGGGGGGCAGGAACTGAAGCTTTCTTT. Protein: CASSLPTDGGAGTEAFF. The V and J genes are TRBV27 and TRBJ1-1; D perhaps matches TRBD1 (6 bases). The CDR3 contains 17 residues. The germline V gene encodes CDR1 MNHEY and CDR2 SMNVEV (reference sequence). V lost 3 bases to trimming and J lost 5 bases, with 22 bases between them.

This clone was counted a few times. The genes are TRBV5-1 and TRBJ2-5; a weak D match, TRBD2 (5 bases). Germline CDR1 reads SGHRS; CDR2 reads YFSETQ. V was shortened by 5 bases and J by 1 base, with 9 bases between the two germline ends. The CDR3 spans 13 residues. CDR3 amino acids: CASSSGFQETQYF. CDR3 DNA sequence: TGCGCCAGCAGTTCGGGATTCCAAGAGACCCAGTACTTC.

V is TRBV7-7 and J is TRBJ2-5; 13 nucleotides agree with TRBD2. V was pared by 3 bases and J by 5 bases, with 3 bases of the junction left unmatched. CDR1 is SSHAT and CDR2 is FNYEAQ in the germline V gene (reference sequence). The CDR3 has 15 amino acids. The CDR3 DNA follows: TGTGCCAGCAGCTTGTCGGGACTAGCGGGGGAGACCCAGTACTTC. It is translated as CASSLSGLAGETQYF.

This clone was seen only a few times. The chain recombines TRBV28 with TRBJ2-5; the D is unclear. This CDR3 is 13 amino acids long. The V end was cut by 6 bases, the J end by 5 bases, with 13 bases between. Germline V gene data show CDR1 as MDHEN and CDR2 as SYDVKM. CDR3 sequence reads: CASSPTTRETQYF. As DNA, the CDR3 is TGTGCCAGCAGCCCGACGACAAGGGAGACCCAGTACTTC.

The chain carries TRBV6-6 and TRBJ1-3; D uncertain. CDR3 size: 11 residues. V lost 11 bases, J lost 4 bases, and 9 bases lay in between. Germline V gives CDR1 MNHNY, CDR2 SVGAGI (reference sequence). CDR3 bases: TGTGCCGCTCTTGCCGGAAACACCATATATTTT. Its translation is CAALAGNTIYF.

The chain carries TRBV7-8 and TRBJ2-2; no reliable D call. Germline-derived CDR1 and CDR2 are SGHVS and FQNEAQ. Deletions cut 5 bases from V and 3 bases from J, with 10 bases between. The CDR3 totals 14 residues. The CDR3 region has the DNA TGTGCCAGCAGCCCCCAATTGGACACCGGGGAGCTGTTTTTT. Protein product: CASSPQLDTGELFF.

CDR3 DNA sequence: TGTGCCAGCAGTTCCGGATCAGAGGGATATGGCTACACCTTC. Translating gives CASSSGSEGYGYTF. The chain is built from TRBV28 and TRBJ1-2, with D hard to call. V was trimmed by 4 bases and J by 5 bases, leaving 14 bases between them. This CDR3 comprises 14 residues. The germline V gene has CDR1 MDHEN and CDR2 SYDVKM.

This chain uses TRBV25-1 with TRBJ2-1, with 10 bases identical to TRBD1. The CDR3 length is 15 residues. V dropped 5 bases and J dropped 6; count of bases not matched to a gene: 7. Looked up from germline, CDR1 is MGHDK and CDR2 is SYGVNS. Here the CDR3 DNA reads TGTGCCAGCAGTTCCGGGACAGGGGTGGTCAATGAGCAGTTCTTC. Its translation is CASSSGTGVVNEQFF.

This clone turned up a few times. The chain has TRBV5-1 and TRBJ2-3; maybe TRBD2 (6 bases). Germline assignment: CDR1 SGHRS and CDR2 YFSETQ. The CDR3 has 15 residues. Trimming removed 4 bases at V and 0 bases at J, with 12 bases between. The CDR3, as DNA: TGCGCCAGCAGCCGGATGGGGGGTAGCACAGATACGCAGTATTTT. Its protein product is CASSRMGGSTDTQYF.

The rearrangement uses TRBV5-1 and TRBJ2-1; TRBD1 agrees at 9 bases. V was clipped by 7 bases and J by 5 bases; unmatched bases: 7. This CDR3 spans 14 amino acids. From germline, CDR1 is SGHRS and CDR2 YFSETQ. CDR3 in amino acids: CASGDRVPHNEQFF. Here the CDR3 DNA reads TGCGCCAGCGGGGACAGGGTCCCCCACAATGAGCAGTTCTTC. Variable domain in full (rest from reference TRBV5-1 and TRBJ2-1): KAGVTQTPRYLIKTRGQQVTLSCSPISGHRSVSWYQQTPGQGLQFLFEYFSETQRNKGNFPGRFSGRQFSNSRSEMNVSTLELGDSALYLCASGDRVPHNEQFFGPGTRLTVL.

The CDR3 nucleotides are TGTGCCAGCAGCTTGGAAGACAGCGGCTACACCTTC. Translation: CASSLEDSGYTF. The chain joins TRBV5-4 to TRBJ1-2; possible D gene TRBD1, 5 bases. CDR1 and CDR2 from the germline V gene are SGHNT and YYREEE (reference sequence). The CDR3 runs to 12 residues. Trimming took off 0 bases at V and 8 bases at J, with 8 bases between the two ends.